This T cell receptor beta chain was sequenced for a study of Ad26.COV2.S vaccination and SARS-CoV-2 variants. As for the study in general: The donor was enrolled in the Ad26.COV2.S arm of the COV1001 trial. Ad26.COV2.S given intramuscularly, once or twice 56 days apart.

The length of the CDR3 is 22 residues. After removal of 4 bases from V and 3 bases from J, the junction contained 26 bases not matched to a gene. Germline values: CDR1 MGHRA, CDR2 YSYEKL. Described treatment: around 19 received Ad26.COV2.S at low or high dose, single or two shots; a few received placebo; per-sample allocation not given. Specimens were obtained on day 63 following the first vaccine or placebo injection. Ad26.COV2.S expressed prefusion-stabilized spike from the original Wuhan strain. TCRdb keeps only in-frame clones here, not all; method: immunoSEQ multiplex PCR. The table records under 550,000 clones, 75% to 95% of them present only once.

The source material was peripheral blood, sampled in a trial of Ad26.COV2.S vaccine versus placebo. V and J are TRBV4-1 and TRBJ1-3; 8 nucleotides line up with TRBD1. This TCR was sampled from a person aged 18-60 years who received the Ad26.COV2.S COVID-19 vaccine or a placebo. CDR3: CASSPWPHHGTGAPTGGNTIYF. In nucleotides, the CDR3 is TGCGCCAGCAGCCCCTGGCCTCACCACGGGACAGGAGCTCCAACAGGTGGAAACACCATATATTTT.